The 23 T cell receptor beta chains given below trace back to one sample, sequenced in a study of early T cells in non-severe SARS-CoV-2 infection. TCRdb processed the 5' RACE reads anew with MiXCR; each CDR3 protein has one entry. The table lists more than 85,000 distinct CDR3 sequences, around a sixth of them singletons. Sample: whole blood. The receptors shown here come from an adult who was a healthcare worker with PCR-confirmed SARS-CoV-2 infection or an uninfected control (not recorded which).

The genes are TRBV6-5 and TRBJ1-3; no clear D. From germline, CDR1 is MNHEY and CDR2 SVGAGI. This CDR3 contains 15 residues. Trimming took off 3 bases at V and 0 bases at J, with 9 bases between the two ends. The CDR3 nucleotides are TGTGCCAGCAGTTATGCCCCCAGCTCTGGAAACACCATATATTTT. Residues: CASSYAPSSGNTIYF.

This clonotype was picked up many times. The gene calls are TRBV30 and TRBJ2-1; 9 bases match TRBD1. CDR3 size: 15 residues. The V and J ends lost 3 bases and 6 bases, in that order; junction bases with no gene match: 9. Germline V gene sequence: CDR1 GTSNPN, CDR2 SVGIG (reference sequence). The DNA for the CDR3 is TGTGCCTGGAGCCCCTTAGGGACAGGGTCCAATGAGCAGTTCTTC. Its translation is CAWSPLGTGSNEQFF.

This clonotype was seen only a few times. The rearrangement links TRBV11-2 to TRBJ1-2; no clear D. The CDR3 is made up of 15 amino acids. CDR1 and CDR2 (germline): SGHAT, FQNNGV. The V and J ends lost 5 bases and 0 bases respectively, with 13 bases between them. CDR3 sequence (DNA): TGTGCCAGCAGCCTTGGTGAAGAAGCTAACTATGGCTACACCTTC. It translates to CASSLGEEANYGYTF. Full variable domain (rest looked up from reference TRBV11-2 and TRBJ1-2): EAGVAQSPRYKIIEKRQSVAFWCNPISGHATLYWYQQILGQGPKLLIQFQNNGVVDDSQLPKDRFSAERLKGVDSTLKIQPAKLEDSAVYLCASSLGEEANYGYTFGSGTRLTVV.

About this clonotype: The junction departs from germline at one end; a sequencing error may be responsible. This sequence joins TRBV6-2 or TRBV6-3 and TRBJ1-6; possibly TRBD1 for D (5 bases). The CDR3 consists of 15 residues. Germline loops: CDR1 MNHEY, CDR2 SVGEGT. The CDR3 here is CVSSWDRLYNSPLHF. CDR3 sequence (DNA): TGTGTCAGCAGTTGGGACCGCCTCTATAATTCACCCCTCCACTTT.

This clonotype was recorded a few times. This chain connects TRBV28 to TRBJ2-7, with unresolved D. CDR3 size: 13 residues. Germline loops: CDR1 MDHEN, CDR2 SYDVKM. Trimming stripped 5 bases from V and 2 bases from J, with 10 bases between. The chain's CDR3 is CASSLLSPYEQYF. In DNA, the CDR3 is TGTGCCAGCAGTCTTCTGTCCCCCTACGAGCAGTACTTC.

This clonotype was seen a few times. The J gene is TRBJ2-5, the V gene TRBV12-3 or TRBV12-4; no firm D call. V gave up 6 bases and J gave up 5 bases, with 13 bases separating them. The CDR3 length is 13 residues. The CDR3 nucleotides are TGTGCCAGCAGCCGCTTCCAGGATGAGACCCAGTACTTC. Protein product: CASSRFQDETQYF.

This clonotype showed up just a few times. V usage is TRBV7-6 and J usage is TRBJ2-7; 8 positions match TRBD1. The CDR3 loop spans 12 amino acids. Looked up from germline, CDR1 is SGHVS and CDR2 is FNYEAQ. Losses at the gene ends were 5 bases for V and 7 bases for J; bases not matched to a gene: 4. CDR3 in DNA: TGTGCCAGCAGCCAGGGGGCAGGTGAGCAGTACTTC. Its translation: CASSQGAGEQYF.

This clonotype was counted at least ten times. The chain joins TRBV10-3 to TRBJ2-7, with 12 nucleotides matching TRBD2. The V gene end was trimmed by 2 bases and the J gene end by 0 bases; junction bases not matched to a gene: 5. Germline loops: CDR1 ENHRY, CDR2 SYGVKD. This CDR3 contains 17 residues. CDR3 residues: CAISETSGGPFSYEQYF. The DNA of the CDR3 is TGTGCCATCAGTGAGACTAGCGGGGGGCCCTTCTCCTACGAGCAGTACTTC.

This rearrangement joins TRBV19 to TRBJ2-4; 7 nucleotides line up with TRBD2. In germline, CDR1 is LNHDA, CDR2 SQIVND (reference sequence). J was trimmed by 1 base and V by 4 bases; bases with no gene match: 10. The CDR3 is 17 amino acids. The chain's CDR3 is CASSRLGAGRAKNIQYF. DNA of the CDR3: TGTGCCAGTAGTAGGTTAGGAGCGGGACGGGCCAAAAACATTCAGTACTTC. Drawing the rest from reference TRBV19 and TRBJ2-4, the complete variable domain is DGGITQSPKYLFRKEGQNVTLSCEQNLNHDAMYWYRQDPGQGLRLIYYSQIVNDFQKGDIAEGYSVSREKKESFPLTVTSAQKNPTAFYLCASSRLGAGRAKNIQYFGAGTRLSVL.

The J gene is TRBJ1-1, the V gene TRBV5-1, with D possibly matching TRBD1 (6 bases). Germline V gene data show CDR1 as SGHRS and CDR2 as YFSETQ. V was pared by 3 bases and J by 5 bases, with 14 bases between. The CDR3 consists of 14 residues. In DNA, the CDR3 is TGCGCCAGCAGCTCTTTAGGGGGAGCGACTGAAGCTTTCTTT. Its translation is CASSSLGGATEAFF. The variable domain in full, completed from reference TRBV5-1 and TRBJ1-1, reads KAGVTQTPRYLIKTRGQQVTLSCSPISGHRSVSWYQQTPGQGLQFLFEYFSETQRNKGNFPGRFSGRQFSNSRSEMNVSTLELGDSALYLCASSSLGGATEAFFGQGTRLTVV.

This clonotype was counted a few times. The chain recombines TRBV7-9 with TRBJ2-7, with unresolved D. CDR3 length: 13 residues. V dropped 5 bases and J dropped 0 bases, with 8 bases sitting between them. Per germline, CDR1 SEHNR and CDR2 FQNEAQ (reference sequence). The CDR3 sequence is CASSPESSYEQYF. The CDR3 region has the DNA TGTGCCAGCAGCCCTGAATCCTCCTACGAGCAGTACTTC.

This clonotype was seen a handful of times. A junction end diverges from the germline sequence, so it may reflect a read error. The rearrangement uses TRBV14 and TRBJ2-7; 12 nucleotides match TRBD2. CDR3 size: 18 residues. Germline V lookup: CDR1 SGHDN, CDR2 FVKESK. The CDR3 sequence: CASSQATSGRYFSYEQYF. Written as DNA, the CDR3 is TGTGCCAGCAGTCAAGCTACTAGCGGGAGGTATTTCTCCTACGAGCAGTACTTC.

This clonotype was picked up many times. The genes are TRBV5-1 and TRBJ2-7; D is possibly TRBD1 (6 bases). CDR1 SGHRS and CDR2 YFSETQ come from the germline V gene. The V end lost 4 bases, the J end lost 9 bases, and 17 bases lay between the germline ends. This CDR3 has 13 amino acids. DNA of the CDR3: TGCGCCAGCAGCCCGGAGGCGGCCAGGGGGCAGTACTTC. The encoded protein is CASSPEAARGQYF.

This clonotype came up a few times. This rearrangement joins TRBV27 to TRBJ2-1, with 8 positions matching TRBD2. The CDR3 loop spans 17 amino acids. The germline V gene has CDR1 MNHEY and CDR2 SMNVEV (reference sequence). Trimming took 10 bases from V and 8 from J; bases not matched to a gene: 22. The CDR3 loop is CATIRSPGGTSWHEQFF. The CDR3, as DNA: TGTGCCACCATTCGGAGCCCGGGGGGGACCTCCTGGCATGAGCAGTTCTTC.

The J gene is TRBJ2-1, the V gene TRBV28; D call uncertain. CDR3 length: 13 amino acids. The V gene's germline CDR1 is MDHEN and CDR2 SYDVKM. The germline V and J ends were trimmed by 7 bases and 8 bases, with 15 bases remaining between them. CDR3 residues: CASTIPSGYEQFF. DNA of the CDR3: TGTGCCAGCACCATCCCCTCGGGCTATGAGCAGTTCTTC. The full variable domain, rest sourced from reference TRBV28 and TRBJ2-1, is DVKVTQSSRYLVKRTGEKVFLECVQDMDHENMFWYRQDPGLGLRLIYFSYDVKMKEKGDIPEGYSVSREKKERFSLILESASTNQTSMYLCASTIPSGYEQFFGPGTRLTVL.

This chain connects TRBV18 to TRBJ2-1, with a tentative D call TRBD2 (6 bases). CDR3 size: 13 residues. Germline V lookup: CDR1 KGHSH, CDR2 LQKENI. V shed 3 bases and J shed 5 bases, with 8 bases lying between them. The CDR3 region is CASSPTGDNEQFF. The CDR3 bases are TGTGCCAGCTCACCCACGGGAGACAATGAGCAGTTCTTC.

This clonotype was counted only a few times. The chain recombines TRBV3-1 with TRBJ1-3, with D possibly being TRBD1 (5 bases). The CDR3 spans 16 residues. V lost 2 bases to trimming and J lost 6 bases, with 17 bases between them. The germline V gene has CDR1 LGHDT and CDR2 YNNKEL (reference sequence). CDR3 loop: CASSQFTPRGENTIYF. The CDR3, as DNA: TGTGCCAGCAGCCAATTCACCCCCCGGGGGGAAAACACCATATATTTT.

The V gene is TRBV5-4, the J gene TRBJ2-1; no clear D gene. V was trimmed by 1 base and J by 4 bases, leaving 12 bases between them. This CDR3 is built from 15 residues. Germline CDR1 reads SGHNT; CDR2 reads YYREEE (reference sequence). The CDR3 sequence: CASSLTSALYNEQFF. CDR3 DNA sequence: TGTGCCAGCAGCTTGACCAGCGCGCTATACAATGAGCAGTTCTTC.

In this sample, this clonotype turned up a few times. The CDR3 coding sequence is TGCAGTGCTAGAGCCCATGGGGGGACAGGGGGCCCAGATACGCAGTATTTT. This encodes CSARAHGGTGGPDTQYF. This rearrangement joins TRBV20-1 to TRBJ2-3; 12 positions agree with TRBD1. The germline V gene has CDR1 DFQATT and CDR2 SNEGSKA (reference sequence). The CDR3 is 17 residues long. Unmatched junction bases numbered 9, after V lost 1 base and J lost 4 bases.

In DNA, the CDR3 is TGTGCCAGCTCACCCCTACCGATCGGCGGGAGGGCCTACAATGAGCAGTTCTTC. Its translation: CASSPLPIGGRAYNEQFF. The chain is built from TRBV18 and TRBJ2-1; 9 bases fit TRBD2. CDR3 length: 18 amino acids. J lost 2 bases, V lost 3 bases, and 11 bases had no gene match. Germline CDR1 and CDR2: KGHSH and LQKENI.

This clonotype was seen more than once but under ten times. V usage is TRBV29-1 and J usage is TRBJ1-2, with 7 nucleotides matching TRBD1. Germline-derived CDR1 and CDR2 are SQVTM and ANQGSEA. This CDR3 spans 13 amino acids. V shed 3 bases and J 8 bases; nucleotides not matched to a gene: 9. In nucleotides, the CDR3 is TGCAGCGTTGAGAGCGACAGGGCCCAAGGCTACACCTTC. Its protein is CSVESDRAQGYTF.

The rearrangement links TRBV5-1 to TRBJ1-1; 9 bases match TRBD1. This CDR3 comprises 15 residues. Germline V CDR1 and CDR2: SGHRS, YFSETQ. Trimming took 2 bases from V and 3 from J; bases not matched to a gene: 5. For the CDR3, the DNA is TGCGCCAGCAGCTTTCAACAGGGGGCCTACACTGAAGCTTTCTTT. Its protein product is CASSFQQGAYTEAFF.

J is TRBJ2-3 and V is TRBV11-2; no reliable D call. The germline V and J ends were trimmed by 6 bases and 5 bases, with 9 bases remaining between them. Germline CDR1 SGHAT, CDR2 FQNNGV. The CDR3 consists of 12 residues. The CDR3 DNA reads as TGTGCCAGCAGTGCAATTCTAGATACGCAGTATTTT. It codes for CASSAILDTQYF. Together with reference TRBV11-2 and TRBJ2-3, the CDR3 gives the full variable domain: EAGVAQSPRYKIIEKRQSVAFWCNPISGHATLYWYQQILGQGPKLLIQFQNNGVVDDSQLPKDRFSAERLKGVDSTLKIQPAKLEDSAVYLCASSAILDTQYFGPGTRLTVL.